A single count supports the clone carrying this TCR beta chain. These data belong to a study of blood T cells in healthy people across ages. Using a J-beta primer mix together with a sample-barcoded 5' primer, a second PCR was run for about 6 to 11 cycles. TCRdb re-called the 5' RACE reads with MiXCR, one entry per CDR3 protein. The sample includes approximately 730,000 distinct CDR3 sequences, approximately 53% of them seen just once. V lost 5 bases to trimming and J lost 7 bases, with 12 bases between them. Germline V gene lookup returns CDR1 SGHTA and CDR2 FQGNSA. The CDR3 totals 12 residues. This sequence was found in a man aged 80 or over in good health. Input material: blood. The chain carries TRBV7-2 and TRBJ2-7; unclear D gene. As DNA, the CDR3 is TGTGCCAGCAGCCCTGCTTCCCTGGAGCAGTACTTC. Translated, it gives CASSPASLEQYF.